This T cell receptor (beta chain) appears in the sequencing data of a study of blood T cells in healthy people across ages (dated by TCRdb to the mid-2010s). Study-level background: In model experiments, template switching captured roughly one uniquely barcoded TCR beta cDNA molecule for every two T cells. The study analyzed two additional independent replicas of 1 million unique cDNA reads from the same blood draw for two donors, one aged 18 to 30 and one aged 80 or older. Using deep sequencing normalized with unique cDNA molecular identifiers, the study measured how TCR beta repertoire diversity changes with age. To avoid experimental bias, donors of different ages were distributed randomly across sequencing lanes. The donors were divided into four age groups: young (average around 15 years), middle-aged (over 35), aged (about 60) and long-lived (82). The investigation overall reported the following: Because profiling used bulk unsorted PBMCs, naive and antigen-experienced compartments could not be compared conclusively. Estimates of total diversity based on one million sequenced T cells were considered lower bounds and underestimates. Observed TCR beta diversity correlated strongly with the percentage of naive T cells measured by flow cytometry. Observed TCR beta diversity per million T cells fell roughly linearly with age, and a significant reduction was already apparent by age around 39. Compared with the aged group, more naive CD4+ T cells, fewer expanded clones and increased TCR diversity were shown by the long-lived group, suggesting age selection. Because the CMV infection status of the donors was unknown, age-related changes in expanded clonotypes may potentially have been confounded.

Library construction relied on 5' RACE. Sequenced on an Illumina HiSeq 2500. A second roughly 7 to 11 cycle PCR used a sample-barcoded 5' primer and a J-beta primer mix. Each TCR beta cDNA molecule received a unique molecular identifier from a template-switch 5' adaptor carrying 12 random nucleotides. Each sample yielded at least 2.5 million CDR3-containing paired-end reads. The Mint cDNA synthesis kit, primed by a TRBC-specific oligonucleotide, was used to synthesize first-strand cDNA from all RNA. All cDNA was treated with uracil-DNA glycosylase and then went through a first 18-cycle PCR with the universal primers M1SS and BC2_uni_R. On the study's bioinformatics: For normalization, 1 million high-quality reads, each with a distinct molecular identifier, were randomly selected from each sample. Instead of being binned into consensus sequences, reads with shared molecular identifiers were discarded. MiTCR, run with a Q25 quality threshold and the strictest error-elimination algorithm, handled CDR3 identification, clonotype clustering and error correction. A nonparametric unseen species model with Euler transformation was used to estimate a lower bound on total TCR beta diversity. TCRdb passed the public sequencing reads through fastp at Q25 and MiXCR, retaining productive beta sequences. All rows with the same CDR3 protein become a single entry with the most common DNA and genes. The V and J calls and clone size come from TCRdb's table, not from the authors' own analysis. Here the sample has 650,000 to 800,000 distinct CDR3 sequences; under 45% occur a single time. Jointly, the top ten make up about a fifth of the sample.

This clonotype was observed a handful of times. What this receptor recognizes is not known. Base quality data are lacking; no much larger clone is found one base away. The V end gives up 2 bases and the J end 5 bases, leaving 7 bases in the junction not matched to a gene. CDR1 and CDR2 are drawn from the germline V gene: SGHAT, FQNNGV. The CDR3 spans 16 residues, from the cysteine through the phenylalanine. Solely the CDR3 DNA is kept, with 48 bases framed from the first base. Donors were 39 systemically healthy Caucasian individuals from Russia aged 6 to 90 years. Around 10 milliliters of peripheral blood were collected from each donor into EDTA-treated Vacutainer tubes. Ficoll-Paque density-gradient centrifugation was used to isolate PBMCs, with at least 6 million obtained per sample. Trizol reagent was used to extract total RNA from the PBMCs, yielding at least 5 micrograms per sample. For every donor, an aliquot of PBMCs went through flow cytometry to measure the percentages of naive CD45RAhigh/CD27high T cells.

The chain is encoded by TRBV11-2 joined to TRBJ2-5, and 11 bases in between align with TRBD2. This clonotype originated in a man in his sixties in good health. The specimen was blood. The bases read TGTGCCAGCAGCTTAAATAGTCCTAGCGGGGGGGAGACCCAGTACTTC. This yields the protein CASSLNSPSGGETQYF.